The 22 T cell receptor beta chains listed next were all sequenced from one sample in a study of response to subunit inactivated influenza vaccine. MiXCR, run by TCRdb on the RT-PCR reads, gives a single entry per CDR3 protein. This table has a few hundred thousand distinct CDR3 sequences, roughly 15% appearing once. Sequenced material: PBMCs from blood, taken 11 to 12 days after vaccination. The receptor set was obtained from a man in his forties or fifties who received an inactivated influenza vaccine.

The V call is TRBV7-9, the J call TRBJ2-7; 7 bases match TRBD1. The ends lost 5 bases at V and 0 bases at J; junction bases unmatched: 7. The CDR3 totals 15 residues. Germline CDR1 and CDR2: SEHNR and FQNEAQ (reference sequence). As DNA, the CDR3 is TGTGCCAGCAGCCCCGGGACAGTGCCCTCCTACGAGCAGTACTTC. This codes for CASSPGTVPSYEQYF.

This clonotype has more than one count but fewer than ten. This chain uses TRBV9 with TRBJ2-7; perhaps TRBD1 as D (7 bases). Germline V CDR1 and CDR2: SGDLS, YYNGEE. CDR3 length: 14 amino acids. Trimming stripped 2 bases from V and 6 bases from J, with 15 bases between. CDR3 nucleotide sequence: TGTGCCAGCAGCGTGGGGGGACAGAACTCCGAGCAGTACTTC. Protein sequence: CASSVGGQNSEQYF.

CDR3: CASSISGEGGYTF. The CDR3, as DNA: TGTGCCAGCAGCATTTCGGGGGAAGGCGGCTACACCTTC. The chain carries TRBV2 and TRBJ1-2; TRBD1 is a possible D gene (5 bases). In germline, CDR1 is SNHLY, CDR2 FYNNEI. V was pared by 6 bases and J by 8 bases, with 16 bases between. The CDR3 has 13 residues. Based on the CDR3 plus reference TRBV2 and TRBJ1-2, the full variable domain is EPEVTQTPSHQVTQMGQEVILRCVPISNHLYFYWYRQILGQKVEFLVSFYNNEISEKSEIFDDQFSVERPDGSNFTLKIRSTKLEDSAMYFCASSISGEGGYTFGSGTRLTVV.

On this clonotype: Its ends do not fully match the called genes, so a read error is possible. In nucleotides, the CDR3 is TGTGCCAGCAGCTTAGGGGGGACAGGCTTCGAGACCCAGTCCTTC. This translates into CASSLGGTGFETQSF. V gene TRBV7-8 combines with J gene TRBJ2-5; 8 nucleotides line up with TRBD1. CDR1 is SGHVS and CDR2 is FQNEAQ in the germline V gene. CDR3 size: 15 residues. Full variable domain (remainder filled in from reference TRBV7-8 and TRBJ2-5): GAGVSQSPRYKVAKRGQDVALRCDPISGHVSLFWYQQALGQGPEFLTYFQNEAQLDKSGLPSDRFFAERPEGSVSTLKIQRTQQEDSAVYLCASSLGGTGFETQSFGPGTRLLVL.

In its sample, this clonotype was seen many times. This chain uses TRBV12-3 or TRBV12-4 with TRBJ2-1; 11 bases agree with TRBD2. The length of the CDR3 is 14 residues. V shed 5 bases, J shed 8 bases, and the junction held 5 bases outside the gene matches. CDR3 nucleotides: TGTGCCAGCAGTACCGGGACTAGCGGCCATGAGCAGTTCTTC. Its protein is CASSTGTSGHEQFF.

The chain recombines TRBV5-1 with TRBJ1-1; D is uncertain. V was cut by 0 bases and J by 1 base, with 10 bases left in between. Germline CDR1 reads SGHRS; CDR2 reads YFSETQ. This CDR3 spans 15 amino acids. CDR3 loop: CASSLEPRPNTEAFF. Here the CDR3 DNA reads TGCGCCAGCAGCTTGGAACCAAGACCGAACACTGAAGCTTTCTTT.

The CDR3 spells CASSFTGFSGANVLTF. In DNA, the CDR3 is TGCGCCAGCAGCTTCACAGGCTTCTCTGGGGCCAACGTCCTGACTTTC. The J gene is TRBJ2-6, the V gene TRBV5-1; D perhaps matches TRBD1 (5 bases). This CDR3 has 16 residues. CDR1 and CDR2 (germline): SGHRS, YFSETQ. Trimming left V 2 bases short and J 0 bases short, with 9 bases between.

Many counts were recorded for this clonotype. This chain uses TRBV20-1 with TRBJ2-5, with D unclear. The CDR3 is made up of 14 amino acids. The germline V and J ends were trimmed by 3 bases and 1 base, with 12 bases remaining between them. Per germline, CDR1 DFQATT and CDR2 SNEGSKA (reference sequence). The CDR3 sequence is CSASRRITQETQYF. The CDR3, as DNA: TGCAGTGCTAGTAGGCGGATAACCCAAGAGACCCAGTACTTC.

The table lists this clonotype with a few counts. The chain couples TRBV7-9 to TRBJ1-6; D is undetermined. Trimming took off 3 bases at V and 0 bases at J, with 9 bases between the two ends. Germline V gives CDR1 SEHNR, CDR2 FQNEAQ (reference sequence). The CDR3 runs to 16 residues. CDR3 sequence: CASSFSGSSYNSPLHF. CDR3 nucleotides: TGTGCCAGCAGCTTTTCCGGGAGCTCCTATAATTCACCCCTCCACTTT. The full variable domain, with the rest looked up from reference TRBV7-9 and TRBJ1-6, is DTGVSQNPRHKITKRGQNVTFRCDPISEHNRLYWYRQTLGQGPEFLTYFQNEAQLEKSRLLSDRFSAERPKGSFSTLEIQRTEQGDSAMYLCASSFSGSSYNSPLHFGNGTRLTVT.

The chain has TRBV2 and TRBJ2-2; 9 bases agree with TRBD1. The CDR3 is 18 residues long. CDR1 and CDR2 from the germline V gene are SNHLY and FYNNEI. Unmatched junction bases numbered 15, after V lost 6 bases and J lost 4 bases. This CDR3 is CASRPGQGQRGVTGELFF. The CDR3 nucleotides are TGTGCCAGCAGACCGGGACAGGGTCAAAGAGGGGTCACCGGGGAGCTGTTTTTT.

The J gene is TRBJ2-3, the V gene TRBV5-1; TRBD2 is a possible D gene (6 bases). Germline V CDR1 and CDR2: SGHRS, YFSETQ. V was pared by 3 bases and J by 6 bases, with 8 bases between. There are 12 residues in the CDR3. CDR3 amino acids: CASSSGLDTQYF. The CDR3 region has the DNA TGCGCCAGCAGCTCGGGACTGGATACGCAGTATTTT.

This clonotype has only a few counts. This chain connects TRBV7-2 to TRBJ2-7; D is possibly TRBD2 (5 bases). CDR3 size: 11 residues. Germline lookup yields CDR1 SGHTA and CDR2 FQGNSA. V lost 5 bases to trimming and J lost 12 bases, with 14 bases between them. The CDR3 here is CASSNGPSTYF. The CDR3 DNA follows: TGTGCCAGCAGCAACGGGCCTAGCACGTACTTC.

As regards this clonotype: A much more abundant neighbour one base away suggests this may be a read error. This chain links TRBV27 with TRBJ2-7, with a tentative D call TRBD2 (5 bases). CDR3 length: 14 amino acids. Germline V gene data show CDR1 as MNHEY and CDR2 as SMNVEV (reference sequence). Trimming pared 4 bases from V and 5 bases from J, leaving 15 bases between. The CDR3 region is CASSWLAKSDEQYF. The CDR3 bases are TGTGCCAGCAGTTGGCTAGCAAAATCGGACGAGCAGTACTTC.

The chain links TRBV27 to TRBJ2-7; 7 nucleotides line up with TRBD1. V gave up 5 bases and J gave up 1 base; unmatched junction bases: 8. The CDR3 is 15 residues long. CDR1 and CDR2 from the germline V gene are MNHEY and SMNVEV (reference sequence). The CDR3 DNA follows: TGTGCCAGCAGTCTCACCGGGACAGATTCCTACGAGCAGTACTTC. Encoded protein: CASSLTGTDSYEQYF.

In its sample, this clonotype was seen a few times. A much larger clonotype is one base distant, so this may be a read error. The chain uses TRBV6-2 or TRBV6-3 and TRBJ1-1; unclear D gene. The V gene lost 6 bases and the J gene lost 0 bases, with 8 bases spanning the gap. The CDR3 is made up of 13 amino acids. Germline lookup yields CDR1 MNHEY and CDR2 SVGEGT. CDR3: CASSGRMNTEAFF. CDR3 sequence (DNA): TGTGCCAGCAGCGGACGGATGAACACTGAAGCTTTCTTT.

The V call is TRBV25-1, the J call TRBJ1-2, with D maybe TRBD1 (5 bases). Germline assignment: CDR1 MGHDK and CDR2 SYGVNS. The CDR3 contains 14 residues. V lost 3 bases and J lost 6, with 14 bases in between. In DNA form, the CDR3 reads TGTGCCAGCAGTGATCTAAAAGGGACCAATGGCTACACCTTC. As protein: CASSDLKGTNGYTF.

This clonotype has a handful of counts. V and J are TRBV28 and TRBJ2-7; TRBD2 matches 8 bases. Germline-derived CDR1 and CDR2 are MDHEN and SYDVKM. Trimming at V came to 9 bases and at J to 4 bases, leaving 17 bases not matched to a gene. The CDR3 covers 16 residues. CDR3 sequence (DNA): TGTGCCAGTTCTCGTTCGCCCGGGACTAGTAAGTACGAGCAGTACTTC. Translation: CASSRSPGTSKYEQYF.

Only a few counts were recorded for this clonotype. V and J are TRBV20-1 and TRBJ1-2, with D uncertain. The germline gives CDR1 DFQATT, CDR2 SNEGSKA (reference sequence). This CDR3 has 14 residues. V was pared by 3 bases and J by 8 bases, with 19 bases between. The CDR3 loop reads CSASQVRTFGGYTF. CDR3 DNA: TGCAGTGCTAGTCAAGTCAGGACCTTCGGAGGCTACACCTTC.

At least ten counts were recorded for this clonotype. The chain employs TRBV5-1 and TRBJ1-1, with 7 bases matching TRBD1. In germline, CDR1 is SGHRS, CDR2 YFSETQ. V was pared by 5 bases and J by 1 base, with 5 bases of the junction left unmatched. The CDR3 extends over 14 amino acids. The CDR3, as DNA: TGCGCCAGCAGTCCATACAGGGGGAACACTGAAGCTTTCTTT. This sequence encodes CASSPYRGNTEAFF.

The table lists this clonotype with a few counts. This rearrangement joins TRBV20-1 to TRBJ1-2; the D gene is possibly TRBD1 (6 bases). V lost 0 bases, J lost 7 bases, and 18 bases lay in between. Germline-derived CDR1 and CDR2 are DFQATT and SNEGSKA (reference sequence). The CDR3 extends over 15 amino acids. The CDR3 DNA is TGCAGTGCTAGAGAGGGAACAGGGCTTGGGGTTGGCTACACCTTC. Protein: CSAREGTGLGVGYTF.

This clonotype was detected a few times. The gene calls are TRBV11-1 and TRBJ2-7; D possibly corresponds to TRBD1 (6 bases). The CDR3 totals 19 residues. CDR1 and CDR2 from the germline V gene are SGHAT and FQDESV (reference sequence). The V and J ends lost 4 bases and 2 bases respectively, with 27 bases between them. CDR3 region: CASSSPRPTRQGSTYEQYF. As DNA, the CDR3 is TGTGCCAGCAGCTCGCCGCGGCCAACTAGGCAGGGGAGTACCTACGAGCAGTACTTC. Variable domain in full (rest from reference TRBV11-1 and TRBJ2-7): EAEVAQSPRYKITEKSQAVAFWCDPISGHATLYWYRQILGQGPELLVQFQDESVVDDSQLPKDRFSAERLKGVDSTLKIQPAELGDSAMYLCASSSPRPTRQGSTYEQYFGPGTRLTVT.

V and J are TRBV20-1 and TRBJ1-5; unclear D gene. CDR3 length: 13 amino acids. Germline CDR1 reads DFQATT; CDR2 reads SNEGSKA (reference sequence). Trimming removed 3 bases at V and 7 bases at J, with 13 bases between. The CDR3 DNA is TGCAGTGCTAGTCCTCAGGCAGGACAGCCCCAGCATTTT. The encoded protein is CSASPQAGQPQHF.